This TCR beta chain appears in the sequencing data of a study of tumor-infiltrating lymphocytes in primary liver carcinoma. Study background: Patients included men and women of 30 to 69 years. Staged T1-T3 N0M0, the tumors had sizes that ranged from roughly 4 to 10 cm across. Study-wide results and limits: Tumors reached a significantly greater top-250-clone fraction than blood did (p = 0.039).

Remarks on this clonotype: What it recognizes is unknown. This may stem from a read error, because a much larger clone lies one nucleotide away.

TCR beta cDNA was made from approximately 540 ng total RNA with a constant-region primer. TCR beta libraries came from three nested multiplex PCR rounds using slightly modified ARM-PCR. TCRdb reanalysed the multiplex PCR reads using MiXCR and keeps one entry per CDR3 protein. The sample includes roughly 100,000 distinct CDR3 sequences, almost 70% of them seen just once. Each 20-30 mg portion of unsorted bulk tissue served as the source for co-extraction of RNA and DNA. The receptor was derived from a woman between 55 and 75 years old with primary liver carcinoma and hepatitis B virus infection. The sequenced sample was liver tumor tissue from sampling region 5. The subset was: tumor region T5, tumor centre.

The CDR3 here is CASSPRAGERSYQPQHF. As DNA, the CDR3 is TGTGCCAGCAGTCCCCGTGCTGGGGAGAGGAGCTATCAGCCCCAGCATTTT. J is TRBJ1-5 and V is TRBV6-1; D ambiguous. The CDR3 spans 17 residues. CDR1 and CDR2 from the germline V gene are MNHNS and SASEGT. V lost 5 bases to trimming and J lost 5 bases, with 22 bases between them.